Described below is a single T cell receptor beta chain sequence and its context. The table lists this clonotype with a few counts. There is no known antigen for this receptor. No base quality information exists; no much larger clone differs at one position. The library was built by means of 5' RACE. Sequencer: NextSeq 500. In the TCR library protocol, unique molecular identifiers were attached to individual cDNA molecules to correct for PCR bias and sequencing error. Sequencing covered both TCR alpha and beta chains, and within each sample the abundances of alpha and beta sequences were tightly co-correlated. The authors' pipeline ran thus. V gene, J gene and CDR3 annotation of TCR sequences was performed with Decombinator V4. Expanded TCRs were defined as changing significantly between any two time points under a Poisson model with p below 0.0001. TCR abundances were normalised to the total number of TCRs sequenced per sample and were expressed as counts per million. VDJdb, accessed 1 November 2021, was searched for CMV, EBV and SARS-CoV-2 annotated TCRs, with TCRs annotated for multiple antigens excluded. Using fastp at Q25 and MiXCR, TCRdb reprocessed the public reads and kept productive beta chains. Rows matching on CDR3 protein sequence are summarized as one entry with the most common DNA and genes. TCRdb assigned the V and J calls; the authors' analysis was not used. The sample table records roughly 81,000 distinct CDR3 sequences; 5.5% to 7.5% of these occur just once. 7.8% of the sample is in the top ten clones.

This sample was included in a study of early T cells in non-severe SARS-CoV-2 infection (dated by TCRdb to the early 2020s). Regarding the complete study: Bulk RNA from unsorted whole blood was used for TCR sequencing, so alpha and beta chains could not be paired. General study outcomes and caveats: Matching against VDJdb was skewed toward anti-spike CD8 responses, likely underestimated virus-specific expansions, and missed private and CD4 specificities.

Set within a cohort of healthcare workers in London, UK, this nested case-control study involved weekly PCR testing of nasopharyngeal swabs along with blood sampling. Healthcare workers were recruited between 23 and 31 March 2020, during the week of the UK lockdown, and were followed weekly for up to about 15 weeks. Sequencing was done on a sample of whole blood. This clonotype was sampled from an adult who was a healthcare worker with PCR-confirmed SARS-CoV-2 infection or an uninfected control (not recorded which).

The nucleotides read TGCAGCGTTGGGGGACAGCAAGAGACCCAGTACTTC. Protein translation: CSVGGQQETQYF. The chain links TRBV29-1 with TRBJ2-5; 7 middle bases align to TRBD1. The junction shows trimming of 4 bases on V and 2 bases on J, and the gene matches do not reach 1 base of it. From the cysteine up to the phenylalanine, the CDR3 has a length of 12 residues. The DNA shown is the 36-base CDR3, in frame from base 1. Based on the germline V gene, the CDR1 and CDR2 sequences are SQVTM and ANQGSEA.